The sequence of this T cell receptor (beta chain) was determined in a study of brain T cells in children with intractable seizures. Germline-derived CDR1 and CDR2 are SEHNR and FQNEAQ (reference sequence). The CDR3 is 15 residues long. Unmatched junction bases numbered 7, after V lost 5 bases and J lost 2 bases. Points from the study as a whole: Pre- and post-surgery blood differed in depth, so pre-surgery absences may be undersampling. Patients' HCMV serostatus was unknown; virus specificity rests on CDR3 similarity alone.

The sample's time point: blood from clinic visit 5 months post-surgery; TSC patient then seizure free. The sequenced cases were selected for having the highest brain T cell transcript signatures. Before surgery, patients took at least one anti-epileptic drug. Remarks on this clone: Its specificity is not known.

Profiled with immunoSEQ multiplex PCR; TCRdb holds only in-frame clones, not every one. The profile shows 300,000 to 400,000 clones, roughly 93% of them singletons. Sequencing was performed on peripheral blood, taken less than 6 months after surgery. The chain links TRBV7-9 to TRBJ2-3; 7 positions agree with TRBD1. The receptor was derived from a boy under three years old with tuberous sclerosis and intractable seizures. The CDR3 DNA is TGTGCCAGCAGCCGACCACAGGGGACCACAGATACGCAGTATTTT. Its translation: CASSRPQGTTDTQYF.